The clone carrying this T cell receptor (beta chain) was detected only a few times. The target antigen is unknown. Healthy bone marrow donors supplied every sample. The sample belongs to a study of cytomegalovirus exposure and HLA in healthy donors. Germline V lookup: CDR1 SGDLS, CDR2 YYNGEE. The junction had 1 base not matched to a gene; V was cut back by 0 bases and J by 5 bases. This CDR3 spans 15 amino acids. General study results and limits: In all likelihood, a cluster of highly shared sequence variants was a sequencing artifact. The authors later found most CMV-associated TCR beta chains appeared HLA-restricted.

The PCR employed 60 Vbeta primers together with 13 Jbeta primers. Sequencing was performed with immunoSEQ multiplex PCR; in TCRdb, only in-frame clones are kept and a portion is missing. The sample contains approximately 120,000 clones, less than 80% of which appear only once. Sample: PBMCs. The chain couples TRBV9 to TRBJ2-5; 13 bases align to TRBD2. This clonotype originated in a woman in her fifties or sixties in good health and CMV-seronegative. This CDR3 reads CASSVATSGRETQYF. CDR3 in DNA: TGTGCCAGCAGCGTAGCGACTAGCGGGAGGGAGACCCAGTACTTC.